This T cell receptor beta chain was documented in a study of blood T cell repertoires in COVID-19. In the study overall: COVID-19 samples from acute and convalescent phases originated in the United States, Italy and Spain. Sources were T cells, B-cell-depleted T cells, or PBMCs; the material itself was cDNA or gDNA.

Study processing details: Reference gene primers were amplified, and this amplification served to estimate nucleated cell counts. Clones were sequenced by immunoSEQ multiplex PCR, and TCRdb holds only the in-frame ones, with some missing. Clonal size and the V and J genes are those of that table, whereas D and trimming came from the DNA. The sample lists hundreds of thousands of clones, approximately 86% occurring once. The ends were cut back, 0 bases at V and 8 bases at J, with 13 bases in the middle. The CDR3 is 14 amino acids. From germline, CDR1 is MGHRA and CDR2 YSYEKL. Material for sequencing was peripheral blood. V and J are TRBV4-1 and TRBJ1-2; D uncertain. The TCR originated in a woman older than 75 with acute or convalescent COVID-19. CDR3 sequence (DNA): TGCGCCAGCAGCCAAGAGGATCGGGCGGGGGGCTACACCTTC. As protein: CASSQEDRAGGYTF.